This T cell receptor (beta chain) appears in the sequencing data of a study of T cell changes during pregnancy in multiple sclerosis. With 4 bases clipped from V and 3 bases from J, the junction kept 8 bases outside the gene matches. CDR1 and CDR2 from the germline V gene are KGHSH and LQKENI. CDR3 length equals 15 residues. The method was immunoSEQ multiplex PCR; TCRdb's version includes in-frame clones alone and lacks a portion of them. Of approximately 90,000 clones listed, approximately 92% are singletons. The J gene is TRBJ1-2, the V gene TRBV18; 7 nucleotides agree with TRBD1. This clonotype originated in a female donor with multiple sclerosis, enrolled in a pregnancy study. Sequenced material: peripheral blood, taken after pregnancy. The CDR3: CASSQSAGGDYGYTF. In DNA, the CDR3 is TGTGCCAGCTCACAGAGCGCAGGGGGTGACTATGGCTACACCTTC.